A single sample is the source of the 14 T cell receptor beta chains below, sequenced in a study of T cells after posttransplantation cyclophosphamide. Treatment was busulfan-fludarabine conditioning, a marrow graft, and cyclophosphamide on days +3 and +4. Sequencing was performed with immunoSEQ multiplex PCR; in TCRdb, only in-frame clones are kept and a portion is missing. Of some 34,000 clones in the sample, roughly 73% were seen once. The sample in question was CD4+ T cells sorted from blood, obtained around 2,000 days after a stem cell transplant with posttransplant cyclophosphamide. The source is a female patient in her 40s who received an allogeneic stem cell transplant from a related donor, was CMV-positive, and had no GVHD. Some T cells here may be from the graft donor.

In the case of this clone: Distinct nucleotide sequences in the sample also encode this CDR3. V is TRBV5-5 and J is TRBJ2-2, with D unresolved. Trimming took 0 bases from V and 1 from J, leaving 4 bases between them. The germline V gene encodes CDR1 SGHKS and CDR2 YYEKEE (reference sequence). The CDR3 extends over 14 amino acids. The CDR3 spells CASSLGGNTGELFF. CDR3 in DNA: TGTGCCAGCAGCTTGGGAGGGAACACCGGGGAGCTGTTTTTT.

This chain links TRBV7-3 with TRBJ2-7, with D perhaps matching TRBD1 (6 bases). Germline CDR1 reads SGHTA; CDR2 reads FQGTGA. Deletions cut 3 bases from V and 2 bases from J, with 8 bases between. This CDR3 region has 13 residues. CDR3 DNA sequence: TGTGCCAGCAGCTTGGGGGCTACCTACGAGCAGTACTTC. This gives the protein CASSLGATYEQYF.

The J gene is TRBJ1-1, the V gene TRBV28, with D perhaps matching TRBD1 (5 bases). V lost 6 bases and J 4 bases, leaving 15 bases between the germline ends. The CDR3 runs to 14 residues. Germline CDR1 reads MDHEN; CDR2 reads SYDVKM. The CDR3 DNA is TGTGCCAGCAGCAATTGGGGGGGGAGCACTGAAGCTTTCTTT. This codes for CASSNWGGSTEAFF.

The CDR3 nucleotides read TGCGCCAGCAGCATTGGACAGGGGGTTTCCTACGAGCAGTACTTC. Translating gives CASSIGQGVSYEQYF. The gene calls are TRBV5-1 and TRBJ2-7, with TRBD1 identical over 10 bases. Germline V lookup: CDR1 SGHRS, CDR2 YFSETQ. J gave up 1 base and V 4 bases, and 5 bases lay outside the gene matches. The CDR3 totals 15 residues.

The chain is built from TRBV7-9 and TRBJ1-6; no firm D call. Per germline, CDR1 SEHNR and CDR2 FQNEAQ (reference sequence). V lost 5 bases and J 6 bases, leaving 20 bases between the germline ends. This CDR3 region has 17 residues. In DNA form, the CDR3 reads TGTGCCAGCAGCCTAAAGGAATCCGGGGTGGGTAATTCACCCCTCCACTTT. Translation gives CASSLKESGVGNSPLHF.

The DNA of the CDR3 is TGTGCCAGCAGATCAGGCAGGGTGGGCAGTGGTGGCTACACCTTC. It yields the protein CASRSGRVGSGGYTF. The chain links TRBV7-2 to TRBJ1-2, with D maybe TRBD1 (5 bases). The germline V and J ends were trimmed by 6 bases and 7 bases, with 21 bases remaining between them. CDR1 and CDR2 (germline): SGHTA, FQGNSA. CDR3 length: 15 residues.

V gene TRBV2 combines with J gene TRBJ2-5, with 7 bases fitting TRBD1. The length of the CDR3 is 14 residues. With 6 bases clipped from V and 5 bases from J, the junction kept 9 bases outside the gene matches. Germline assignment: CDR1 SNHLY and CDR2 FYNNEI. The CDR3 loop reads CASRQTGLSETQYF. DNA of the CDR3: TGTGCCAGCAGACAGACAGGGCTTTCCGAGACCCAGTACTTC.

The chain employs TRBV10-3 and TRBJ2-4, with 9 bases that match TRBD1. The CDR3 is 14 residues long. CDR1 is ENHRY and CDR2 is SYGVKD in the germline V gene. Trimming removed 3 bases from V and 7 bases from J; junction bases left unmatched: 4. The DNA of the CDR3 is TGTGCCATCAGTGATCGGACAGGGGAGAACATTCAGTACTTC. Its translation: CAISDRTGENIQYF.

This sequence joins TRBV10-1 and TRBJ1-1; 8 positions agree with TRBD1. Germline CDR1 is WNHNN and CDR2 is SYGVQD (reference sequence). CDR3 length: 13 residues. The V gene end was trimmed by 2 bases and the J gene end by 10 bases; junction bases not matched to a gene: 6. In DNA form, the CDR3 reads TGCGCCAGCAGTGAGACAGGGGGATCTTCAGCTTTCTTT. Its translation: CASSETGGSSAFF.

This chain joins TRBV12-5 and TRBJ1-1, with a tentative D call TRBD1 (6 bases). V lost 6 bases and J 0 bases, leaving 11 bases between the germline ends. CDR1 is LGHNT, CDR2 FRNRAP, per germline. CDR3 size: 14 residues. The CDR3: CASGSGGMNTEAFF. For the CDR3, the DNA is TGTGCTAGTGGCAGCGGGGGCATGAACACTGAAGCTTTCTTT.

J is TRBJ1-1 and V is TRBV15, with no clear D. CDR3 length equals 16 residues. V lost 0 bases to trimming and J lost 1 base, with 12 bases between them. Germline V lookup: CDR1 LNHNV, CDR2 YYDKDF (reference sequence). The chain's CDR3 is CATSRDPGVPNTEAFF. CDR3 in DNA: TGTGCCACCAGCAGAGATCCCGGGGTCCCGAACACTGAAGCTTTCTTT. Full variable domain (rest looked up from reference TRBV15 and TRBJ1-1): DAMVIQNPRYQVTQFGKPVTLSCSQTLNHNVMYWYQQKSSQAPKLLFHYYDKDFNNEADTPDNFQSRRPNTSFCFLDIRSPGLGDTAMYLCATSRDPGVPNTEAFFGQGTRLTVV.

This rearrangement joins TRBV7-9 to TRBJ1-3, with D perhaps TRBD1 (5 bases). The V end was cut by 2 bases, the J end by 2 bases, with 7 bases between. This CDR3 is built from 14 residues. Germline CDR1 and CDR2: SEHNR and FQNEAQ (reference sequence). CDR3 amino acids: CASSLRGAGNTIYF. For the CDR3, the DNA is TGTGCCAGCAGCTTACGGGGGGCTGGAAACACCATATATTTT.

A few counts support this clone. A junction end diverges from the germline sequence, so it may reflect a read error. The V call is TRBV6-5, the J call TRBJ1-6; TRBD1 might be the D (6 bases). Germline V gene data show CDR1 as MNHEY and CDR2 as SVGAGI. This CDR3 region has 15 residues. DNA of the CDR3: TGTGCCAGCAGACAGGGCCTGATTCATAACTCACCCCTCCACTTT. Translation gives CASRQGLIHNSPLHF.

The chain uses TRBV4-2 and TRBJ2-7; 7 bases match TRBD2. The V and J ends lost 5 bases and 3 bases, in that order; junction bases with no gene match: 10. The germline V gene encodes CDR1 LGHNA and CDR2 YNFKEQ. The CDR3 consists of 15 residues. The CDR3 sequence: CASSGEVRDYYEQYF. The CDR3 DNA follows: TGTGCCAGCAGCGGGGAGGTACGGGACTACTACGAGCAGTACTTC.